This T cell receptor (beta chain) was recovered during a study of blood T cells in healthy people across ages. Study findings and constraints: Versus aged donors, long-lived donors had higher diversity and more naive CD4+ cells.

A sample-barcoded 5' primer and a J-beta primer mix were used in a second PCR of roughly 6 to 11 cycles. TCRdb passed the 5' RACE reads through MiXCR, listing each CDR3 protein once. This repertoire shows more than 1,000,000 distinct CDR3 sequences, about 23% found once; its top ten account for around 0.7%. In regard to this clonotype: Its antigen remains unidentified.

Separately, the same data were catalogued under a study of T cells of mothers and their children. In that study: In each mother, TCR beta CDR3 reads exceeded 10 million; in each child, they numbered approximately 3 million.

This TCR derives from a girl aged 2 to 9 in good health. Sequenced material: blood.

The CDR3 region is CSAGQGRNLIETQYF. DNA of the CDR3: TGCAGTGCTGGACAGGGGCGAAACTTAATAGAGACCCAGTACTTC. The rearrangement links TRBV20-1 to TRBJ2-5, with 9 bases matching TRBD1. The CDR3 length is 15 residues. CDR1 DFQATT and CDR2 SNEGSKA come from the germline V gene (reference sequence). V was clipped by 5 bases and J by 4 bases; unmatched bases: 11.